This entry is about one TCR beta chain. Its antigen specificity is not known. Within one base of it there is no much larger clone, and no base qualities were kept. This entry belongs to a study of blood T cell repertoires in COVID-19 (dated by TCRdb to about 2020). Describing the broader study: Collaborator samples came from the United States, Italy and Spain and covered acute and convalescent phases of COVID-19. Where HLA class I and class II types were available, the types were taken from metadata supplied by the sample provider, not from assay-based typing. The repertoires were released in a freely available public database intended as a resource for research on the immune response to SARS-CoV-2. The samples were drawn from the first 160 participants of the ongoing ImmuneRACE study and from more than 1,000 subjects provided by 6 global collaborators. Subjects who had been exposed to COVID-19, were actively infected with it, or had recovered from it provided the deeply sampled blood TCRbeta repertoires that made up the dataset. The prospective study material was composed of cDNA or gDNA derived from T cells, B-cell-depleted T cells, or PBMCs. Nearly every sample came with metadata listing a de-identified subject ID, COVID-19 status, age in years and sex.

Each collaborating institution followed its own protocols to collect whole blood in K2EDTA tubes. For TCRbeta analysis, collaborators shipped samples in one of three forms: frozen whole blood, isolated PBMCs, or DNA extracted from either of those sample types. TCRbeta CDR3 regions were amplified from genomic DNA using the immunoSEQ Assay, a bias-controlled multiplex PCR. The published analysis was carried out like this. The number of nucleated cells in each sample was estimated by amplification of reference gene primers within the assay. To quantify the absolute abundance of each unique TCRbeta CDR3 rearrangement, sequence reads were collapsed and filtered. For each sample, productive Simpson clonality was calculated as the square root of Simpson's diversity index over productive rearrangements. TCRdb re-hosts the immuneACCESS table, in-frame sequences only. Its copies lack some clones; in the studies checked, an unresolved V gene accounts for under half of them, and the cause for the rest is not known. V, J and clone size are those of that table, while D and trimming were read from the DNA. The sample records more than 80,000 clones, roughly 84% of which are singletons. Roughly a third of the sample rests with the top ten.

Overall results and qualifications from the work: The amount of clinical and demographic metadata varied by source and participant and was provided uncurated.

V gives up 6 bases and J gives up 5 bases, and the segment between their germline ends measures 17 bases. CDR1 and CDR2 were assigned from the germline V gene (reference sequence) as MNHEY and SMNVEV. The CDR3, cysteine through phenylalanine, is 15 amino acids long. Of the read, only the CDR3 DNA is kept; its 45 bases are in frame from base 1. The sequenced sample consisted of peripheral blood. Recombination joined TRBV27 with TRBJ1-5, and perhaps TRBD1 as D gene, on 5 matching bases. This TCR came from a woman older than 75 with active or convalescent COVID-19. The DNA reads TGTGCCAGCAGCCAGGGTCCTTTTGGTGATCAGCCCCAGCATTTT. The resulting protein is CASSQGPFGDQPQHF.